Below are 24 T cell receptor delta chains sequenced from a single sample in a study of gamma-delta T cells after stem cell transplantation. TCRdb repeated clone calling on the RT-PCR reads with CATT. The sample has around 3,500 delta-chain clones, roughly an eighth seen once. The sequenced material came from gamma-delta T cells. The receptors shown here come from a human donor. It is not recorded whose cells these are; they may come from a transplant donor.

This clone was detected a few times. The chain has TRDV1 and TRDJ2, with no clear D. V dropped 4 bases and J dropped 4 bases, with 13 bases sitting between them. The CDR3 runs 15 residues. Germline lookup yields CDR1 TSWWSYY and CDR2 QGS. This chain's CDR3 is CALGVPAPPTAQLFF. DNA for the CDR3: TGTGCTCTTGGGGTCCCGGCCCCACCGACAGCACAACTCTTCTTT.

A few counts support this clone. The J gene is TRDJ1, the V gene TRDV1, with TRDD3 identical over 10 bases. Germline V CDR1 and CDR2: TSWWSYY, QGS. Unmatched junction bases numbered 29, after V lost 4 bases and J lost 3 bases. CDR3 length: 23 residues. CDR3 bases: TGTGCTCTTGGGGGGAACGGGGCTCCTACCCCATTTAGTTACTGGGGGATTCCCGATAAACTCATCTTT. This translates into CALGGNGAPTPFSYWGIPDKLIF.

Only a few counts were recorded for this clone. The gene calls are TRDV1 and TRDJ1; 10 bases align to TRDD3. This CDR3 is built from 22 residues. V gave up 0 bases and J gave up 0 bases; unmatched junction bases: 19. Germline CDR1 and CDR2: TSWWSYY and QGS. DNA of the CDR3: TGTGCTCTTGGGGAACTTAACCCTAACGGTACTGGGGGATCCGAGTACACCGATAAACTCATCTTT. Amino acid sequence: CALGELNPNGTGGSEYTDKLIF.

CDR3 DNA: TGTGCAGCAAGCGGATCCCGGGCGGGGATACTGGGAACCGATAAACTCATCTTT. Protein: CAASGSRAGILGTDKLIF. The J gene is TRDJ1, the V gene TRAV29/DV5, with TRDD3 matching 8 bases. The V gene end was trimmed by 0 bases and the J gene end by 2 bases; junction bases not matched to a gene: 15. The germline V gene has CDR1 NSMFDY and CDR2 ISSIKDK. The CDR3 is 18 amino acids.

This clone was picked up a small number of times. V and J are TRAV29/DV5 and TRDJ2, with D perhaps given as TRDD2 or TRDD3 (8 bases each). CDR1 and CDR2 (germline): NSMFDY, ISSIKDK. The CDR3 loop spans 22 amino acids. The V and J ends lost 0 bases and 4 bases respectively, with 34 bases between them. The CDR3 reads CAASARAFLGDLGEPSTAQLFF. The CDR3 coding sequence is TGTGCAGCAAGCGCAAGGGCCTTCCTAGGAGACCTGGGGGAGCCTTCGACAGCACAACTCTTCTTT.

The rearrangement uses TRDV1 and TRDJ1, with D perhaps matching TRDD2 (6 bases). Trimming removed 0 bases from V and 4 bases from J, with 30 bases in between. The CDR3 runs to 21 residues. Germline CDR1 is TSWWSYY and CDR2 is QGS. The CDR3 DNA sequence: TGTGCTCTTGGGGAACTAGGCTCCTACGGACCAACGATCCGACGTATCGATAAACTCATCTTT. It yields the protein CALGELGSYGPTIRRIDKLIF.

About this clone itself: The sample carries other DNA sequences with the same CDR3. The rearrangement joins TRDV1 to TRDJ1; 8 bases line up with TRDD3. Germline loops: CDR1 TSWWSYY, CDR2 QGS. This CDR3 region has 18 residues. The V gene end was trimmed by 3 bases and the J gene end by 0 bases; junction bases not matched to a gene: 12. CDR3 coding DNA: TGTGCTCTTGGGGATCCCTTGCCTGGGGGAAGGTACACCGATAAACTCATCTTT. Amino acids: CALGDPLPGGRYTDKLIF.

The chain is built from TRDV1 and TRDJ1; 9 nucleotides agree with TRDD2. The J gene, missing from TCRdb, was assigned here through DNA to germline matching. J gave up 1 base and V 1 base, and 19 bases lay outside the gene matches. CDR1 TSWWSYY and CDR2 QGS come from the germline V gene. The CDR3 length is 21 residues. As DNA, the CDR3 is TGTGCTCTTGGGGAACCCAAGGCCTTCCTACGAGGCCCTAACGGCACCGATAAACTCATCTTT. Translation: CALGEPKAFLRGPNGTDKLIF.

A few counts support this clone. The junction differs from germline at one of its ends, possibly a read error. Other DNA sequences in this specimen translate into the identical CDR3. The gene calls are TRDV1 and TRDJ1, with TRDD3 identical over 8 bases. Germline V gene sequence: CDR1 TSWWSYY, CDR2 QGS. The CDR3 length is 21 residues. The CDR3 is CALGVSPPLQYWGSATDKLIF. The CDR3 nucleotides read TGTGCCCTTGGGGTCTCTCCCCCCCTACAGTACTGGGGGTCCGCTACCGATAAACTCATCTTT.

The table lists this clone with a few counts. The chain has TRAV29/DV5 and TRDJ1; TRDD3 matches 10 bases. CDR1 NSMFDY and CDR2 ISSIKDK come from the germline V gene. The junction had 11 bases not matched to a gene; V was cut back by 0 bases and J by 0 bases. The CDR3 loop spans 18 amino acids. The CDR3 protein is CAASARRCGGYDTDKLIF. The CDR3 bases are TGTGCAGCAAGCGCGCGTCGATGCGGGGGATACGACACCGATAAACTCATCTTT.

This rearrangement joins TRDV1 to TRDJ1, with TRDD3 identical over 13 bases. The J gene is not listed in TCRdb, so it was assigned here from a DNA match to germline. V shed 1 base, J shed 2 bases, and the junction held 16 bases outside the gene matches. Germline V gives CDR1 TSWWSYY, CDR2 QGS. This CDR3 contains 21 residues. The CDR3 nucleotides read TGTGCTCTTGGGGAACCCTATCCCGGTACTGGGGGATACGGCTCGACCGATAAACTCATCTTT. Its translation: CALGEPYPGTGGYGSTDKLIF.

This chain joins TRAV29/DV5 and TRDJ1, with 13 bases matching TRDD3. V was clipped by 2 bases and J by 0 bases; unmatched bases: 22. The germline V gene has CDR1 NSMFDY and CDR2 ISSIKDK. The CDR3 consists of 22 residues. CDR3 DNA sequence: TGTGCAGCAAGAGTAACTTTTCCTGGTACTGGGGGATACGCGAGGTACACCGATAAACTCATCTTT. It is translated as CAARVTFPGTGGYARYTDKLIF.

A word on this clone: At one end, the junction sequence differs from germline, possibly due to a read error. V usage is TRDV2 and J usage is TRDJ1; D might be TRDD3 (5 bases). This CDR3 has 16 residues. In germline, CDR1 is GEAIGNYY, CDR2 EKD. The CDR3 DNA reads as TGTGCCTGTAACACGGGGGCCTTAAGGGAGACCGATAAACTCATCTTT. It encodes CACNTGALRETDKLIF.

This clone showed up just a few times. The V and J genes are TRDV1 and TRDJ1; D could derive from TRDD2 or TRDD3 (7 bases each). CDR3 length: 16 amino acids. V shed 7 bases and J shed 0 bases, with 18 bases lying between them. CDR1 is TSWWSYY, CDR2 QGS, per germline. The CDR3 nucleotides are TGTGCTCTTGCCGATTCCTACGGGGGATACACCGATAAACTCATCTTT. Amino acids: CALADSYGGYTDKLIF.

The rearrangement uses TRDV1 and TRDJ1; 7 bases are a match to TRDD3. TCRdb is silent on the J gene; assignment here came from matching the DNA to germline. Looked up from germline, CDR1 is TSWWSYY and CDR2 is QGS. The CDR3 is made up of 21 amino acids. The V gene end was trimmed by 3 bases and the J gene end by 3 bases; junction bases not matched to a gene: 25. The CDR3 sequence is CALGDPPTSRIVWGFADKLIF. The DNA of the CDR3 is TGTGCTCTTGGGGATCCGCCCACGTCTCGGATCGTCTGGGGGTTCGCCGATAAACTCATCTTT.

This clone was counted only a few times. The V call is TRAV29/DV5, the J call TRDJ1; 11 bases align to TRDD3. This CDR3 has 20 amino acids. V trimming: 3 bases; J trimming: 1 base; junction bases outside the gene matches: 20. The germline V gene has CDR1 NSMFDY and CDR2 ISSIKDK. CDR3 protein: CAAMGPSPYWGIAGTDKLIF. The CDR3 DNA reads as TGTGCAGCAATGGGGCCTTCCCCGTACTGGGGGATAGCGGGCACCGATAAACTCATCTTT.

The CDR3 sequence is CALGDFGGPFRTGDKLIF. CDR3 DNA: TGTGCTCTTGGGGACTTCGGGGGTCCGTTTCGTACTGGGGATAAACTCATCTTT. The chain couples TRDV1 to TRDJ1; possible D gene TRDD3, 6 bases. Germline V gene sequence: CDR1 TSWWSYY, CDR2 QGS. This CDR3 is 18 amino acids long. V gave up 3 bases and J gave up 5 bases, with 25 bases separating them.

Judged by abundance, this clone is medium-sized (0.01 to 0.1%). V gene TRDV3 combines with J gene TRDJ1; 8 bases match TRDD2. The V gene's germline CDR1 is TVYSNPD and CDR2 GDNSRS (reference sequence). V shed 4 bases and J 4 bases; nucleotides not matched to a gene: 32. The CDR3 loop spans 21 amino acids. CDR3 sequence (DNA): TGTGCCTCCTTGCCTTCCTATCTTTCCGGGGTTAATCGGCACCCATGCGATAAACTCATCTTT. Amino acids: CASLPSYLSGVNRHPCDKLIF.

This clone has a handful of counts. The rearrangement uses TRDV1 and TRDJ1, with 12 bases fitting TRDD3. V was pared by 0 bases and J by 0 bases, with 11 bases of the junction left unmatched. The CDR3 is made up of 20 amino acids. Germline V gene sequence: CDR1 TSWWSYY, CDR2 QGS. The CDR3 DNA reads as TGTGCTCTTGGGGAACTTTTCTTTACTGGGGGATACCGGTACACCGATAAACTCATCTTT. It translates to CALGELFFTGGYRYTDKLIF.

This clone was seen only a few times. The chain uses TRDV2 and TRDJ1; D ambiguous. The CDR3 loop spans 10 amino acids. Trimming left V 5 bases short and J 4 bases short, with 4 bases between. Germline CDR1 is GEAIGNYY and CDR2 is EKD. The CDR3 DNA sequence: TGTGCCTGTGTAGTCGATAAACTCATCTTT. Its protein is CACVVDKLIF.

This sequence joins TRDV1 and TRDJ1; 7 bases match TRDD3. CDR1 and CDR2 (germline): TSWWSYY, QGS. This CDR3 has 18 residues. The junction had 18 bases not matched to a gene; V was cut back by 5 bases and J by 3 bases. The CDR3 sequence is CALGPPAYPGDRADKLIF. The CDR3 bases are TGTGCTCTTGGGCCCCCGGCCTACCCGGGGGATCGGGCCGATAAACTCATCTTT.

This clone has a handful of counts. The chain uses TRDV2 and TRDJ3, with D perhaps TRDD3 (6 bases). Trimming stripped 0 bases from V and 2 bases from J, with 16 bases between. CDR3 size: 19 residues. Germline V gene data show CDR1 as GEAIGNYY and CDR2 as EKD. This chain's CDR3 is CACDTGTYWDTWDTRQMFF. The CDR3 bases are TGTGCCTGTGACACCGGAACCTACTGGGATACCTGGGACACCCGACAGATGTTTTTC.

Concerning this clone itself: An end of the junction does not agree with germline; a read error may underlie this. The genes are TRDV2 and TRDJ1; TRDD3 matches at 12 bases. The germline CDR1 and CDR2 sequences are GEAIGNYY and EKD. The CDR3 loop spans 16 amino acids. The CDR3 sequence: CACDTGLGDTTGKLIF. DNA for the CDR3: TGTGCCTGTGACACCGGACTGGGGGATACCACCGGTAAACTCATCTTT.

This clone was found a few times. The CDR3 DNA follows: TGTGCCGTTCACCCACGACTTTATAGCTCCTTGGGTGGGGGAACACGATACACCGATAAACTCATCTTT. Translating it yields CAVHPRLYSSLGGGTRYTDKLIF. The chain uses TRDV3 and TRDJ1; 7 bases match TRDD3. V shed 5 bases and J 0 bases; nucleotides not matched to a gene: 36. The CDR3 extends over 23 amino acids. Germline CDR1 reads TVYSNPD; CDR2 reads GDNSRS (reference sequence).